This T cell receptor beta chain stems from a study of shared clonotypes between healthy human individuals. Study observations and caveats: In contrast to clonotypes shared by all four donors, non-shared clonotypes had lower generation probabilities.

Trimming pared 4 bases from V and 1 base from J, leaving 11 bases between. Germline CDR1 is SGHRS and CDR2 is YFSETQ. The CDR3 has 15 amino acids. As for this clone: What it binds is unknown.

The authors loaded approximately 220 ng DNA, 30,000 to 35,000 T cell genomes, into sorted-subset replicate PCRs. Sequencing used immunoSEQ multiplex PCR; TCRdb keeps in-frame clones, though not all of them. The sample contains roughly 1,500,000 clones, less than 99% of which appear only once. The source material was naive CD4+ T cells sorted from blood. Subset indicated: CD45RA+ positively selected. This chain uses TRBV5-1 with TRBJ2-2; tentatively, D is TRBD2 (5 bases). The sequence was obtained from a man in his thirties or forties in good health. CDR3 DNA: TGCGCCAGCAGCGAACCTCGGGGGAACACCGGGGAGCTGTTTTTT. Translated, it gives CASSEPRGNTGELFF.